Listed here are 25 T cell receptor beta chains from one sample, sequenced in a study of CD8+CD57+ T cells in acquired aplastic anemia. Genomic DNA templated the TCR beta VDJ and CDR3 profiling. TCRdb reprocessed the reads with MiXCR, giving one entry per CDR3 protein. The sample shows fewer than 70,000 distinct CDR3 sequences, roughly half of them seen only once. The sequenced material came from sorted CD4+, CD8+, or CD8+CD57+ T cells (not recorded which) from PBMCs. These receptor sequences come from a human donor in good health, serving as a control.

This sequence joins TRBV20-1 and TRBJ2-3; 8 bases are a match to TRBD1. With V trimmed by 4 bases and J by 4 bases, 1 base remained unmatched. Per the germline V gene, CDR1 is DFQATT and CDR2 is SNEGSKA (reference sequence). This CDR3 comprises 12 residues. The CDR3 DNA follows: TGCAGTGCTACAGGGGGCGCAGATACGCAGTATTTT. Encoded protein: CSATGGADTQYF.

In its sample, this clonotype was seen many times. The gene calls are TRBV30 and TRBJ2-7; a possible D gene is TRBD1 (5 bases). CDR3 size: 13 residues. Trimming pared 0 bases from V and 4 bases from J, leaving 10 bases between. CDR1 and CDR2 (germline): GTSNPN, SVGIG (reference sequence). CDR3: CAWSVGRAYEQYF. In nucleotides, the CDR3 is TGTGCCTGGAGTGTGGGCAGGGCTTACGAGCAGTACTTC. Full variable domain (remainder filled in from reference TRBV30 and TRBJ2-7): SQTIHQWPATLVQPVGSPLSLECTVEGTSNPNLYWYRQAAGRGLQLLFYSVGIGQISSEVPQNLSASRPQDRQFILSSKKLLLSDSGFYLCAWSVGRAYEQYFGPGTRLTVT.

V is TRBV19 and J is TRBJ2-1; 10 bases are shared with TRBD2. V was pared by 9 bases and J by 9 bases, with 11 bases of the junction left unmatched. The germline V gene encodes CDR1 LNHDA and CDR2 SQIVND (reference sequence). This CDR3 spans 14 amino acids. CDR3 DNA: TGTGCCAGCACCCCCGGGACTAGCGTCAGTGAGCAGTTCTTC. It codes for CASTPGTSVSEQFF.

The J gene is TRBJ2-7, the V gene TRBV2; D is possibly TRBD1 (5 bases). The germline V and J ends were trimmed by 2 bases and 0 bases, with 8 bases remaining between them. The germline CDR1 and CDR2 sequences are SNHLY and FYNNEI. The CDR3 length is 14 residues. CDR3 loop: CASSELRDSYEQYF. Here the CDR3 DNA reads TGTGCCAGCAGTGAACTCAGGGACTCCTACGAGCAGTACTTC.

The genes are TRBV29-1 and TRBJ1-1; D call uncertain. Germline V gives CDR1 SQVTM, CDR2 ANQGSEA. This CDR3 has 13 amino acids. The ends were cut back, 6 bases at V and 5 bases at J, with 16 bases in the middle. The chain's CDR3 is CSVPTGLNTEAFF. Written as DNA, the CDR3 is TGCAGCGTCCCCACGGGTCTTAATACTGAAGCTTTCTTT.

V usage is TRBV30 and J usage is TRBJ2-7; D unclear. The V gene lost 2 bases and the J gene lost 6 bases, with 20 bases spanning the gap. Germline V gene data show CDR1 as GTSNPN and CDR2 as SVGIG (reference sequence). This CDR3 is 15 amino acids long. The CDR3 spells CAWSFLKTQPGEQYF. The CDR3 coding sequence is TGTGCCTGGAGTTTTCTCAAAACCCAACCGGGCGAGCAGTACTTC.

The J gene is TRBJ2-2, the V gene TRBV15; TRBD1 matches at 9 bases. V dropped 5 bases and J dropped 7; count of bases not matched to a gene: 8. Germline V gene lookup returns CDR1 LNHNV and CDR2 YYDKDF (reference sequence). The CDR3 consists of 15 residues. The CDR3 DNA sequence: TGTGCCACCAGCGGATTGACAGGGGGAGTCGGGGAGCTGTTTTTT. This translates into CATSGLTGGVGELFF.

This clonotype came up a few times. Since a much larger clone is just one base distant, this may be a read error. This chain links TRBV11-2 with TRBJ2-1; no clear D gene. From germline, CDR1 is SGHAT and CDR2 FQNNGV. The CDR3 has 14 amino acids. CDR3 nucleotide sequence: TGTGCCAGCGGCTTAGTATTTCTGAACAATGAGCAGTTCTTC. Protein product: CASGLVFLNNEQFF.

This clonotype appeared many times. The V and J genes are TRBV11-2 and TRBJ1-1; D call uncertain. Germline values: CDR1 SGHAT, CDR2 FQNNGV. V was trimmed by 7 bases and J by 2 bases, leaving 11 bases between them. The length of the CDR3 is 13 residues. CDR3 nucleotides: TGTGCCAGCACCCAAGGGCCTAACACTGAAGCTTTCTTT. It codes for CASTQGPNTEAFF.

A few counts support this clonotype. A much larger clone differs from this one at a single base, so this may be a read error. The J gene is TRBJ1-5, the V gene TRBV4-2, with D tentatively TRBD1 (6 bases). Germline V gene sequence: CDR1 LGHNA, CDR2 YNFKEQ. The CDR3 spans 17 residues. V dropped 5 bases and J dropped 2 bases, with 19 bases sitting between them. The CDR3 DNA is TGTGCCAGCAGCATAGCAAGGGGGGCGATGGGCAATCAGCCCCAGCATTTT. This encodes CASSIARGAMGNQPQHF.

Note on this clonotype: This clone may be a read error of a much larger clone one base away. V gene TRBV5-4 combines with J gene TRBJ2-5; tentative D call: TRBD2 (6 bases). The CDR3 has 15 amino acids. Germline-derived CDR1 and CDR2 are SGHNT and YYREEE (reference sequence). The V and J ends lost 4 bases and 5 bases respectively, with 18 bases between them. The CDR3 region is CASSPPLARQETQYF. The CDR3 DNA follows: TGTGCCAGCAGCCCCCCCCTAGCGAGGCAGGAGACCCAGTACTTC.

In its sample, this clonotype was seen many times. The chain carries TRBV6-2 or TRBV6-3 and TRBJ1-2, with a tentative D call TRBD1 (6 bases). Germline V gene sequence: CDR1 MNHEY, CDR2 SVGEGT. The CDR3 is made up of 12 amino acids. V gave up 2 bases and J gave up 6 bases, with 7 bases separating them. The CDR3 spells CASSYPGDGYTF. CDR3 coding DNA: TGTGCCAGCAGTTACCCAGGGGATGGCTACACCTTC.

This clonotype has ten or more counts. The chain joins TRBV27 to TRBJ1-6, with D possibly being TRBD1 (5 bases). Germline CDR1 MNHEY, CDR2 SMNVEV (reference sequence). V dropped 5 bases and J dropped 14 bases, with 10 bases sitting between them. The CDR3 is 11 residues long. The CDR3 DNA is TGTGCCAGCAGTCCCGGGGGGGCCCTCCACTTT. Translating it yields CASSPGGALHF.

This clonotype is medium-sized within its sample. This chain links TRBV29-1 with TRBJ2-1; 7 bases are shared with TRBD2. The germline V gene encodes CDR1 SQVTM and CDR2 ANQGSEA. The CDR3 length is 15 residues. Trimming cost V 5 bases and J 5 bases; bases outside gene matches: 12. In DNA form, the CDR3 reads TGCAGCGTTCTCGGGGAGGGAGGCTTGGACAATGAGCAGTTCTTC. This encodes CSVLGEGGLDNEQFF.

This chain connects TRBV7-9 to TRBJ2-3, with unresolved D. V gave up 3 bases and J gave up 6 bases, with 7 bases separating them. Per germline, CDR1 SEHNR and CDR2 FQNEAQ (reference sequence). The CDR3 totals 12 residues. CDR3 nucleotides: TGTGCCAGCAGCTTGACGGCGGATACGCAGTATTTT. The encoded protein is CASSLTADTQYF.

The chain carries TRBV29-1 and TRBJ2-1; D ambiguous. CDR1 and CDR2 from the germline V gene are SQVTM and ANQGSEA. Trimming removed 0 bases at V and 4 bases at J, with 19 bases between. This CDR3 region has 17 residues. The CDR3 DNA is TGCAGCGTTGAAGATACAAGGGAAAAGCAGGCTTACAATGAGCAGTTCTTC. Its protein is CSVEDTREKQAYNEQFF.

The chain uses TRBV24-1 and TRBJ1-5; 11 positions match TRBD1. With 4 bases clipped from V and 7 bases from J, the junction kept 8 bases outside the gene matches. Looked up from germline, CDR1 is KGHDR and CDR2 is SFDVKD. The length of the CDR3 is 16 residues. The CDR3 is CATSDRGQGAGQPQHF. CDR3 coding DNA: TGTGCCACCAGTGACCGCGGACAGGGGGCAGGACAGCCCCAGCATTTT.

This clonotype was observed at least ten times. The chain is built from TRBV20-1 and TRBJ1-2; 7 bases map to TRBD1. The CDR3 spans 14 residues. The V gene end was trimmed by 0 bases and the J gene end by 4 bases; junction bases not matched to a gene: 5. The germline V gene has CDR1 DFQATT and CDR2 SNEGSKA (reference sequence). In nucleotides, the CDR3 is TGCAGTGCTAGAGATCTGAACAGGGGCTATGGCTACACCTTC. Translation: CSARDLNRGYGYTF.

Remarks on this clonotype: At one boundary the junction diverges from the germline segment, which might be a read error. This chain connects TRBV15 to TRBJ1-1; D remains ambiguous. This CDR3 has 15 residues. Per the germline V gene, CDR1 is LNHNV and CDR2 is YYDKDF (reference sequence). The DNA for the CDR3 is TGTGCCACCAGCAGAGATCGCACAGTGAACACTGAAGCCTTCTTT. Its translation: CATSRDRTVNTEAFF. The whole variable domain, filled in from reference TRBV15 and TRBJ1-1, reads DAMVIQNPRYQVTQFGKPVTLSCSQTLNHNVMYWYQQKSSQAPKLLFHYYDKDFNNEADTPDNFQSRRPNTSFCFLDIRSPGLGDTAMYLCATSRDRTVNTEAFFGQGTRLTVV.

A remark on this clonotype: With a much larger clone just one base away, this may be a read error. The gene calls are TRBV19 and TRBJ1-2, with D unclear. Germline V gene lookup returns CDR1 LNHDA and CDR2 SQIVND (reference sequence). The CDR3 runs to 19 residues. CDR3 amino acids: CASSILSWGTSTSNCGYTF. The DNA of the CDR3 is TGTGCCAGTAGTATATTAAGCTGGGGTACCTCCACGTCTAACTGTGGCTACACCTTC.

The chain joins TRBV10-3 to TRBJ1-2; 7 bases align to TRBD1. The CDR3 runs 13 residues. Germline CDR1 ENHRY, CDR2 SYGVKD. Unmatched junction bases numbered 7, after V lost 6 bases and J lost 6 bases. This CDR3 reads CAIRFDRVDGYTF. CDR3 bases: TGTGCCATCAGGTTTGACAGGGTAGATGGCTACACCTTC.

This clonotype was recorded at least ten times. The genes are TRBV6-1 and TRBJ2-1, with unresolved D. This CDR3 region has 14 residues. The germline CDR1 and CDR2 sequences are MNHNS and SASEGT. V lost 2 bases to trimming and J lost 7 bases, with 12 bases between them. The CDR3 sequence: CASSELGSVNEQFF. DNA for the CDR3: TGTGCCAGCAGTGAATTGGGGTCTGTAAATGAGCAGTTCTTC.

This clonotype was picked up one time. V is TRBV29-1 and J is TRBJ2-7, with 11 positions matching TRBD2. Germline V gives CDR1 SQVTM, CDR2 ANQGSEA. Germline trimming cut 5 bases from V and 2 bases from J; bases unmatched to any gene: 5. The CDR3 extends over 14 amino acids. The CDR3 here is CSVSTSGTTYEQYF. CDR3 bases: TGCAGCGTTTCGACTAGCGGGACTACCTACGAGCAGTACTTC.

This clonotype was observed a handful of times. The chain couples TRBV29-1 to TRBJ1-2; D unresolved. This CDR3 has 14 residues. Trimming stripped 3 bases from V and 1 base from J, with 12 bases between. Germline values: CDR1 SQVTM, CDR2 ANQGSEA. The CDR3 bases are TGCAGCGTTGAGATTCGACCGGTTAACTATGGCTACACCTTC. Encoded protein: CSVEIRPVNYGYTF.

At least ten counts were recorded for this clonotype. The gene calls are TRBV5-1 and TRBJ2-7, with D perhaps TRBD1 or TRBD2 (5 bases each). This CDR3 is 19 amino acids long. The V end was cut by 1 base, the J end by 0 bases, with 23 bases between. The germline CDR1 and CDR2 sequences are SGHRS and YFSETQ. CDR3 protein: CASSLTIWGRDGDSYEQYF. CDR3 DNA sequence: TGCGCCAGCAGCTTGACCATATGGGGACGGGACGGAGACTCCTACGAGCAGTACTTC.